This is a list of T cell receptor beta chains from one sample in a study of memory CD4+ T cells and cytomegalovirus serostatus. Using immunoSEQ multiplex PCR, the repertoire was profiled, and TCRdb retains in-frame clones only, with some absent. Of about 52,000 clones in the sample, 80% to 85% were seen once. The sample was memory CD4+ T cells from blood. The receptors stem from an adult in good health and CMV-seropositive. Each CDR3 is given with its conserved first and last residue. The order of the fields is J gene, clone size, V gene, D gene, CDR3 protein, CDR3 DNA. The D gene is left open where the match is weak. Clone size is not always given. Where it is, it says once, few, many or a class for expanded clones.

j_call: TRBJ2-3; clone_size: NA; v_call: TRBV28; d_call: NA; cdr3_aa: CASNGLTDTQYF; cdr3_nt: TGTGCCAGCAATGGTCTCACAGATACGCAGTATTTT
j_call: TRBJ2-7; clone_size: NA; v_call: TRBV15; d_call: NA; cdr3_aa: CATSREMGDVSYEQYF; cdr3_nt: TGTGCCACCAGCAGAGAGATGGGGGACGTCTCCTACGAGCAGTACTTC
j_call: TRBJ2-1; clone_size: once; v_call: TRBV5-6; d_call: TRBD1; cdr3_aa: CASSLGQGYWSNEQFF; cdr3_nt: TGTGCCAGCAGCTTAGGACAGGGGTATTGGTCCAATGAGCAGTTCTTC
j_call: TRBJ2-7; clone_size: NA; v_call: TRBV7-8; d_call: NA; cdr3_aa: CASSLGHRRSSYEQYF; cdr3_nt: TGTGCCAGCAGCTTAGGACACCGCAGGAGCTCCTACGAGCAGTACTTC
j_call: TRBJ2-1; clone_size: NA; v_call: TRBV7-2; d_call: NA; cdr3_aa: CASSFPPNEQFF; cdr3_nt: TGTGCCAGCAGCTTTCCTCCCAATGAGCAGTTCTTC
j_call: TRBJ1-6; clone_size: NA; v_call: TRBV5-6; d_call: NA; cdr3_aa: CASSPSGGLGYNSPLHF; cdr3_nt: TGTGCCAGCAGCCCCTCGGGGGGGCTGGGCTATAATTCACCCCTCCACTTT
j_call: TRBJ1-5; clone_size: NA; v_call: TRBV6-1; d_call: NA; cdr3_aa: CASSDLGPQHF; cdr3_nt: TGTGCCAGCAGTGATTTGGGGCCCCAGCATTTT
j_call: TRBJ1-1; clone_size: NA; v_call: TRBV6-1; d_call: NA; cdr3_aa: CASSEARGKGAFF; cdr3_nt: TGTGCCAGCAGTGAAGCGCGGGGGAAGGGAGCTTTCTTT
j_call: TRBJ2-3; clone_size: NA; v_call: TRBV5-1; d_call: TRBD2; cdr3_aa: CASSLVAGGLKSSDTQYF; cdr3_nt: TGCGCCAGCAGCTTAGTAGCGGGAGGGCTTAAAAGCTCAGATACGCAGTATTTT
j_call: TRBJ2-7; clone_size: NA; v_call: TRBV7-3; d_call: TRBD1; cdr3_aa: CASSPTGSPYEQYF; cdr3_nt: TGTGCCAGCAGCCCGACAGGGTCCCCCTACGAGCAGTACTTC
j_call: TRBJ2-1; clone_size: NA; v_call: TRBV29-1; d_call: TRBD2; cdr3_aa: CSFSGGLAGVGSYNEQFF; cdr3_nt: TGCAGCTTCTCTGGGGGACTAGCGGGAGTGGGGTCCTACAATGAGCAGTTCTTC
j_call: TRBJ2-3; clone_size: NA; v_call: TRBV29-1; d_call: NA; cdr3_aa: CSVVVGGATDTQYF; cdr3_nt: TGCAGCGTTGTGGTAGGCGGAGCTACAGATACGCAGTATTTT
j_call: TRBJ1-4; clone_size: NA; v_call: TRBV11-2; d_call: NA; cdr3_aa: CASSLGLGTNEKLFF; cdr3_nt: TGTGCCAGCAGCTTAGGTCTGGGAACTAATGAAAAACTGTTTTTT
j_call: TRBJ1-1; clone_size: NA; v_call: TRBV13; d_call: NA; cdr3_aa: CASSSTGTMNTEAFF; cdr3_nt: TGTGCCAGCAGCTCAACCGGGACAATGAACACTGAAGCTTTCTTT
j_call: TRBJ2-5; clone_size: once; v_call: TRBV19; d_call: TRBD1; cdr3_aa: CASSISDRGQETQYF; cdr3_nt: TGTGCCAGTAGTATCTCGGACAGGGGTCAAGAGACCCAGTACTTC
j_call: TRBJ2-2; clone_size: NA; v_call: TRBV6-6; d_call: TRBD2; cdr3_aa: CASNRRGSEYTGELFF; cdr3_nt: TGTGCCAGCAACAGGCGGGGGTCGGAATACACCGGGGAGCTGTTTTTT
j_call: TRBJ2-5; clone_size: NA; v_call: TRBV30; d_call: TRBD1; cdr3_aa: CAWSRGHETQYF; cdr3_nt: TGTGCCTGGAGCAGGGGGCACGAGACCCAGTACTTC
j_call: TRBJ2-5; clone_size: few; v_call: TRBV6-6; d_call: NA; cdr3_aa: CASSWGEETQYF; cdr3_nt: TGTGCCAGCAGTTGGGGCGAAGAGACCCAGTACTTC